This record concerns one TCR beta chain sequence. Its specificity is not known. Genomic DNA of every subset was divided equally among multiple immunoSEQ plates. Profiled with immunoSEQ multiplex PCR; TCRdb holds only in-frame clones, not every one. The sample carries some 2.1 million clones, 90% to 95% recorded once. Healthy HIV-negative adults with no recent acute infections or vaccinations were recruited as donors. These data come from a study of shared clonotypes between healthy human individuals. Study conclusions and caveats: Rarefaction demonstrated incomplete sorted-subset sequencing despite large depth.

Trimming cost V 4 bases and J 2 bases; bases outside gene matches: 9. This CDR3 is 17 amino acids long. Per germline, CDR1 MGHRA and CDR2 YSYEKL. Material for sequencing was naive CD4+ T cells sorted from blood. Subset: CD45RA+ positively selected. V is TRBV4-1 and J is TRBJ2-2; 8 bases fit TRBD2. The source of this sequence is a man between 18 and 35 years old in good health. CDR3 sequence (DNA): TGCGCCAGCAGCCTAACCACCGGGACTAGTAACACCGGGGAGCTGTTTTTT. Its translation: CASSLTTGTSNTGELFF.